Shown below are 25 T cell receptor beta chains from a single sample sequenced in a study of blood T cell repertoires in COVID-19. Repertoires were generated with immunoSEQ multiplex PCR, while TCRdb's copy carries only in-frame clones and drops some. The repertoire consists of roughly 230,000 clones, with around 83% occurring once and the leading ten covering 8.6%. Sequencing was done on a sample of peripheral blood. Every receptor here comes from a man aged 35-49 years with active or convalescent COVID-19.

This chain uses TRBV6-5 with TRBJ2-3, with D possibly matching TRBD1 (5 bases). Germline V gene sequence: CDR1 MNHEY, CDR2 SVGAGI. CDR3 length: 14 amino acids. V lost 2 bases and J 2 bases, leaving 8 bases between the germline ends. CDR3 in amino acids: CASSYKGYTDTQYF. In DNA form, the CDR3 reads TGTGCCAGCAGTTACAAGGGGTACACAGATACGCAGTATTTT.

The chain carries TRBV12-5 and TRBJ1-5; D is unresolved. The CDR3 is 14 residues long. The V end lost 0 bases, the J end lost 6 bases, and 9 bases lay between the germline ends. CDR1 and CDR2 (germline): LGHNT, FRNRAP. The CDR3 reads CASGLVGGGQPQHF. The CDR3 DNA follows: TGTGCTAGTGGTTTGGTAGGAGGAGGTCAGCCCCAGCATTTT.

This rearrangement joins TRBV6-6 to TRBJ2-1; 8 positions agree with TRBD1. CDR3 length equals 16 residues. V trimming: 5 bases; J trimming: 3 bases; junction bases outside the gene matches: 9. Germline assignment: CDR1 MNHNY and CDR2 SVGAGI (reference sequence). The CDR3 protein is CASSITQGAGYNEQFF. The CDR3 coding sequence is TGTGCCAGCAGTATAACCCAGGGGGCAGGCTACAATGAGCAGTTCTTC.

J is TRBJ2-7 and V is TRBV2; 7 bases are a match to TRBD2. The ends lost 3 bases at V and 5 bases at J; junction bases unmatched: 10. Germline V gives CDR1 SNHLY, CDR2 FYNNEI. The CDR3 spans 15 residues. This CDR3 is CASSDWREFPHEQYF. The CDR3 coding sequence is TGTGCCAGCAGTGATTGGCGGGAGTTCCCCCACGAGCAGTACTTC.

This clone showed up many times. The chain carries TRBV7-3 and TRBJ1-1; D call uncertain. Deletions cut 1 base from V and 1 base from J, with 7 bases between. The CDR3 loop spans 14 amino acids. Germline V CDR1 and CDR2: SGHTA, FQGTGA. This CDR3 is CASSLMSGNTEAFF. The CDR3 bases are TGTGCCAGCAGCTTAATGTCAGGGAACACTGAAGCTTTCTTT.

This chain joins TRBV18 and TRBJ2-1; 9 nucleotides align to TRBD2. The CDR3 consists of 18 residues. V lost 0 bases, J lost 0 bases, and 6 bases stayed unmatched. The germline V gene has CDR1 KGHSH and CDR2 LQKENI. CDR3 loop: CASSPPARGGDSYNEQFF. The DNA of the CDR3 is TGTGCCAGCTCACCACCGGCCCGCGGGGGGGACTCCTACAATGAGCAGTTCTTC.

V usage is TRBV29-1 and J usage is TRBJ1-1, with D possibly being TRBD1 (5 bases). This CDR3 is 15 amino acids long. Germline CDR1 reads SQVTM; CDR2 reads ANQGSEA. CDR3: CGTRPTSFGDTEAFF. Here the CDR3 DNA reads TGCGGGACTCGACCGACATCTTTCGGGGACACTGAAGCTTTCTTT.

The CDR3 DNA reads as TGTGCCAGCTCCATGACAGGGAGATACGAGCAGTACTTC. Translating it yields CASSMTGRYEQYF. The chain employs TRBV2 and TRBJ2-7; 7 positions match TRBD1. The junction had 8 bases not matched to a gene; V was cut back by 8 bases and J by 4 bases. The CDR3 contains 13 residues. CDR1 is SNHLY and CDR2 is FYNNEI in the germline V gene.

V usage is TRBV5-4 and J usage is TRBJ2-7; 9 bases match TRBD1. The CDR3 spans 16 residues. J gave up 5 bases and V 4 bases, and 13 bases lay outside the gene matches. In germline, CDR1 is SGHNT, CDR2 YYREEE (reference sequence). The CDR3 spells CASSLEQDRGRNEQYF. The CDR3, as DNA: TGTGCCAGCAGCCTCGAACAGGACAGGGGAAGGAACGAGCAGTACTTC. The full variable domain, with the rest looked up from reference TRBV5-4 and TRBJ2-7, is ETGVTQSPTHLIKTRGQQVTLRCSSQSGHNTVSWYQQALGQGPQFIFQYYREEENGRGNFPPRFSGLQFPNYSSELNVNALELDDSALYLCASSLEQDRGRNEQYFGPGTRLTVT.

This rearrangement joins TRBV7-2 to TRBJ1-1, with D unresolved. V was cut by 5 bases and J by 3 bases, with 16 bases left in between. The CDR3 runs to 15 residues. The V gene's germline CDR1 is SGHTA and CDR2 FQGNSA. In DNA form, the CDR3 reads TGTGCCAGCAGCGACCGGCGATGGAGAGACACTGAAGCTTTCTTT. The encoded protein is CASSDRRWRDTEAFF.

The CDR3 region has the DNA TGTGCCAGTAGTAGAGGGCAGTTCACTGGAAACACCATATATTTT. Protein product: CASSRGQFTGNTIYF. This chain connects TRBV19 to TRBJ1-3, with D hard to call. CDR3 length: 15 amino acids. Germline CDR1 LNHDA, CDR2 SQIVND (reference sequence). Trimming shortened V by 4 bases and J by 2 bases, and 12 bases separated the two germline ends.

The V call is TRBV7-9, the J call TRBJ2-7; 11 bases fit TRBD2. CDR1 SEHNR and CDR2 FQNEAQ come from the germline V gene (reference sequence). CDR3 length: 16 residues. The ends lost 5 bases at V and 1 base at J; junction bases unmatched: 7. The CDR3 bases are TGTGCCAGCAGCGCGATCTTAGCGGGAGGGTCCTACGAGCAGTACTTC. Its translation is CASSAILAGGSYEQYF.

The chain couples TRBV5-4 to TRBJ1-1; no reliable D call. This CDR3 is built from 13 residues. Germline lookup yields CDR1 SGHNT and CDR2 YYREEE (reference sequence). Trimming removed 5 bases from V and 1 base from J, with 9 bases in between. The chain's CDR3 is CASSSQWNTEAFF. DNA for the CDR3: TGTGCCAGCAGTTCCCAGTGGAACACTGAAGCTTTCTTT. Combining the CDR3 with reference TRBV5-4 and TRBJ1-1 gives the whole variable domain ETGVTQSPTHLIKTRGQQVTLRCSSQSGHNTVSWYQQALGQGPQFIFQYYREEENGRGNFPPRFSGLQFPNYSSELNVNALELDDSALYLCASSSQWNTEAFFGQGTRLTVV.

The gene calls are TRBV30 and TRBJ1-2; D remains ambiguous. Trimming cost V 3 bases and J 8 bases, with 16 bases left between them. Germline values: CDR1 GTSNPN, CDR2 SVGIG (reference sequence). The length of the CDR3 is 13 residues. CDR3 residues: CAWSLNWGGGYTF. The CDR3 nucleotides are TGTGCCTGGAGCCTTAATTGGGGAGGCGGCTACACCTTC. Combining the CDR3 with reference TRBV30 and TRBJ1-2 gives the whole variable domain SQTIHQWPATLVQPVGSPLSLECTVEGTSNPNLYWYRQAAGRGLQLLFYSVGIGQISSEVPQNLSASRPQDRQFILSSKKLLLSDSGFYLCAWSLNWGGGYTFGSGTRLTVV.

CDR3 region: CASSLDWRNTIYF. The CDR3 nucleotides are TGTGCCAGCAGCCTAGACTGGAGAAACACCATATATTTT. V and J are TRBV12-3 or TRBV12-4 and TRBJ1-3; D gene unclear. The V and J ends lost 6 bases and 5 bases respectively, with 11 bases between them. This CDR3 is built from 13 residues.

The CDR3 region is CASSLSTGRETQYF. CDR3 in DNA: TGTGCCAGCAGTTTAAGTACAGGGCGAGAGACCCAGTACTTC. The chain has TRBV28 and TRBJ2-5, with a tentative D call TRBD1 (6 bases). Per the germline V gene, CDR1 is MDHEN and CDR2 is SYDVKM. V lost 2 bases and J lost 4, with 11 bases in between. This CDR3 region has 14 residues.

J is TRBJ2-7 and V is TRBV15, with D maybe TRBD2 (6 bases). V lost 3 bases and J 6 bases, leaving 15 bases between the germline ends. Germline V gives CDR1 LNHNV, CDR2 YYDKDF (reference sequence). The CDR3 contains 14 residues. The CDR3, as DNA: TGTGCCACCAGCAGCTCCGGGTCCGGGGGCGAGCAGTACTTC. This translates into CATSSSGSGGEQYF.

V is TRBV6-2 or TRBV6-3 and J is TRBJ2-6; D unclear. Germline V gene data show CDR1 as MNHEY and CDR2 as SVGEGT. Trimming took 7 bases from V and 0 from J, leaving 13 bases between them. CDR3 length: 16 residues. The CDR3 sequence: CASTPLGLSGANVLTF. CDR3 nucleotides: TGTGCCAGCACCCCCCTCGGTCTCTCTGGGGCCAACGTCCTGACTTTC.

V usage is TRBV7-6 and J usage is TRBJ2-3; maybe TRBD2 (6 bases). Germline V gene lookup returns CDR1 SGHVS and CDR2 FNYEAQ. The CDR3 is 15 residues long. Trimming pared 2 bases from V and 1 base from J, leaving 10 bases between. The CDR3 protein is CASSLSASGTDTQYF. The DNA for the CDR3 is TGTGCCAGCAGCTTAAGCGCTAGCGGCACAGATACGCAGTATTTT.

This chain connects TRBV6-5 to TRBJ1-2; D may be TRBD1 (5 bases). V lost 6 bases, J lost 8 bases, and 13 bases lay in between. Germline CDR1 and CDR2: MNHEY and SVGAGI. This CDR3 is 12 amino acids long. The CDR3 region is CASSPGVWGYTF. As DNA, the CDR3 is TGTGCCAGCAGCCCGGGGGTTTGGGGCTACACCTTC.

The chain employs TRBV9 and TRBJ1-2; TRBD1 matches 8 bases. V dropped 0 bases and J dropped 5; count of bases not matched to a gene: 9. This CDR3 is built from 16 residues. Germline V gene data show CDR1 as SGDLS and CDR2 as YYNGEE. The CDR3 protein is CASSVAPGGQGYGYTF. The CDR3 bases are TGTGCCAGCAGCGTAGCTCCGGGCGGACAGGGATATGGCTACACCTTC.

This chain links TRBV7-8 with TRBJ1-2, with a weak D call TRBD1 (5 bases). The CDR3 spans 13 residues. CDR1 SGHVS and CDR2 FQNEAQ come from the germline V gene. Trimming shortened V by 3 bases and J by 6 bases, and 11 bases separated the two germline ends. CDR3: CASSLGGRNGYTF. The CDR3 DNA follows: TGTGCCAGCAGCTTGGGGGGACGGAATGGCTACACCTTC.

This chain connects TRBV19 to TRBJ1-6; 10 bases align to TRBD1. This CDR3 is 16 amino acids long. The germline CDR1 and CDR2 sequences are LNHDA and SQIVND (reference sequence). J lost 5 bases, V lost 7 bases, and 8 bases had no gene match. Here the CDR3 DNA reads TGTGCCAGTACCCAGACAGGGGGCAAGAATAATTCACCCCTCCACTTT. This sequence encodes CASTQTGGKNNSPLHF.

The chain employs TRBV9 and TRBJ1-1; 7 bases align to TRBD1. The CDR3 spans 14 residues. The V and J ends lost 0 bases and 6 bases, in that order; junction bases with no gene match: 5. Germline CDR1 is SGDLS and CDR2 is YYNGEE. The CDR3 region is CASSVDHRGPEAFF. The CDR3 nucleotides are TGTGCCAGCAGCGTAGACCACAGGGGCCCTGAAGCTTTCTTT.

This clone was found once. The chain is built from TRBV5-4 and TRBJ1-4; 7 bases fit TRBD1. Germline V gene data show CDR1 as SGHNT and CDR2 as YYREEE (reference sequence). CDR3 length equals 14 residues. J gave up 4 bases and V 4 bases, and 4 bases lay outside the gene matches. This CDR3 is CASSRGQINEKLFF. The CDR3 nucleotides are TGTGCCAGCAGCCGGGGACAGATTAATGAAAAACTGTTTTTT. The entire variable domain, with the rest obtained from reference TRBV5-4 and TRBJ1-4, is as follows: ETGVTQSPTHLIKTRGQQVTLRCSSQSGHNTVSWYQQALGQGPQFIFQYYREEENGRGNFPPRFSGLQFPNYSSELNVNALELDDSALYLCASSRGQINEKLFFGSGTQLSVL.